The next 9 T cell receptor beta chains were all read from a single sample in a study of shared clonotypes between healthy human individuals. Naive CD8 cells lacked CD45RO and underwent positive selection for CCR7, leaving out terminally differentiated effector memory CD45RA+ cells. This table comes from immunoSEQ multiplex PCR, and its TCRdb copy is limited to in-frame clones, with some not included. This table holds approximately 1.9 million clones, roughly 93% found once. Specimen: naive CD8+ T cells from PBMCs. Receptors were obtained from a man between 18 and 35 years old in good health. Some clones in this sample may be carry-over from other donors' samples.

The chain uses TRBV7-9 and TRBJ2-3; D unclear. V dropped 5 bases and J dropped 4 bases, with 7 bases sitting between them. In germline, CDR1 is SEHNR, CDR2 FQNEAQ (reference sequence). The CDR3 contains 12 residues. This CDR3 reads CASSNLADTQYF. In nucleotides, the CDR3 is TGTGCCAGCAGCAATTTAGCAGATACGCAGTATTTT.

The rearrangement joins TRBV27 to TRBJ2-1; 15 bases map to TRBD2. V shed 5 bases, J shed 2 bases, and the junction held 4 bases outside the gene matches. Germline V gives CDR1 MNHEY, CDR2 SMNVEV (reference sequence). The CDR3 extends over 17 amino acids. CDR3 DNA sequence: TGTGCCAGCAGTCCCGGACTAGCGGGAGGGCCCTACAATGAGCAGTTCTTC. The encoded protein is CASSPGLAGGPYNEQFF.

The chain combines TRBV5-1 with TRBJ1-3, with D hard to call. Trimming left V 1 base short and J 0 bases short, with 5 bases between. Germline-derived CDR1 and CDR2 are SGHRS and YFSETQ. This CDR3 has 14 residues. CDR3 amino acids: CASSLTDSGNTIYF. The CDR3 bases are TGCGCCAGCAGCTTGACAGACTCTGGAAACACCATATATTTT.

J is TRBJ1-1 and V is TRBV7-9, with D possibly matching TRBD1 (6 bases). V was clipped by 3 bases and J by 11 bases, with 22 bases between them. The CDR3 loop spans 15 amino acids. Germline CDR1 and CDR2: SEHNR and FQNEAQ (reference sequence). CDR3 nucleotides: TGTGCCAGCAGCTTGATCTGGGACACCCGGGGAACGGCTTTCTTT. It yields the protein CASSLIWDTRGTAFF.

The gene calls are TRBV19 and TRBJ2-3, with 8 bases matching TRBD1. Trimming took 6 bases from V and 3 from J; bases not matched to a gene: 5. The CDR3 has 14 residues. The germline V gene has CDR1 LNHDA and CDR2 SQIVND (reference sequence). The CDR3 DNA is TGTGCCAGTAGCCTGGACAGGGATACAGATACGCAGTATTTT. Encoded protein: CASSLDRDTDTQYF. Supplemented by reference TRBV19 and TRBJ2-3, the full variable domain reads DGGITQSPKYLFRKEGQNVTLSCEQNLNHDAMYWYRQDPGQGLRLIYYSQIVNDFQKGDIAEGYSVSREKKESFPLTVTSAQKNPTAFYLCASSLDRDTDTQYFGPGTRLTVL.

About this clone itself: Other DNA sequences within the sample encode an identical CDR3. The genes are TRBV5-1 and TRBJ2-7; D is perhaps TRBD2 (6 bases). The germline CDR1 and CDR2 sequences are SGHRS and YFSETQ. The V end was cut by 2 bases, the J end by 3 bases, with 12 bases between. CDR3 length: 14 residues. The CDR3 loop reads CASSLGQGLYEQYF. The CDR3 coding sequence is TGCGCCAGCAGCTTAGGGCAGGGACTCTACGAGCAGTACTTC.

As regards this clone: A junction boundary mismatches the germline segment, possibly from a read error. V usage is TRBV4-1 and J usage is TRBJ1-2; maybe TRBD1 (6 bases). Germline V CDR1 and CDR2: MGHRA, YSYEKL. This CDR3 has 14 residues. CDR3 region: CASTPTRTVYRYTF. CDR3 bases: TGCGCCAGCACCCCGACTCGGACAGTCTATCGCTACACCTTC.

The chain employs TRBV28 and TRBJ2-7; the D call may be TRBD1 or TRBD2 (5 bases each). The CDR3 is made up of 16 amino acids. The V end was cut by 1 base, the J end by 2 bases, with 15 bases between. In germline, CDR1 is MDHEN, CDR2 SYDVKM. CDR3 coding DNA: TGTGCCAGCAGTTTATTCTCCGGGACCGCCACCTACGAGCAGTACTTC. Translation: CASSLFSGTATYEQYF. Together with reference TRBV28 and TRBJ2-7, the CDR3 gives the full variable domain: DVKVTQSSRYLVKRTGEKVFLECVQDMDHENMFWYRQDPGLGLRLIYFSYDVKMKEKGDIPEGYSVSREKKERFSLILESASTNQTSMYLCASSLFSGTATYEQYFGPGTRLTVT.

The genes are TRBV28 and TRBJ2-4; D remains unclear. The V end lost 5 bases, the J end lost 10 bases, and 15 bases lay between the germline ends. CDR3 length: 13 residues. Germline-derived CDR1 and CDR2 are MDHEN and SYDVKM. CDR3 DNA sequence: TGTGCCAGCAGTATCACCGCACAGTCTATTCAGTACTTC. Protein sequence: CASSITAQSIQYF.